This T cell receptor beta chain was identified in a study of shared clonotypes between healthy human individuals. The CDR3 sequence is 13 residues long. V was trimmed by 5 bases and J by 4 bases, leaving 11 bases between them. Germline V CDR1 and CDR2: SEHNR, FQNEAQ (reference sequence). TCRdb keeps only in-frame clones here, not all; method: immunoSEQ multiplex PCR. In the table there are roughly 2,500,000 clones, approximately 93% of which are singletons. The TCR sequence derives from a young man in good health. Some clones in this sample may be carry-over from other donors' samples. The sequencing sample was made of naive CD4+ T cells from PBMCs. Subset indicated: CD45RA+ positively selected. The chain carries TRBV7-9 and TRBJ2-5; the D gene is possibly TRBD2 (6 bases). CDR3 amino acids: CASSRSSAETQYF. The CDR3 nucleotides are TGTGCCAGCAGCCGATCTAGCGCAGAGACCCAGTACTTC.